This TCR beta chain emerged from a study of blood T cell repertoires in COVID-19. Study in general: Researchers got acute and convalescent COVID-19 samples from the United States, Italy and Spain. T cells, B-cell-depleted T cells, or PBMCs supplied cDNA or gDNA.

Germline V lookup: CDR1 MDHEN, CDR2 SYDVKM. V shed 1 base and J shed 2 bases, with 6 bases lying between them. CDR3 length: 13 residues. Original methodology: Amplification of reference gene primers provided the estimated nucleated cell counts. The table came from immunoSEQ multiplex PCR; TCRdb's copy has only in-frame clones and leaves some out. Clone size and the V and J calls come from that table; the DNA yielded D and trimming. The sample carries about 20,000 clones, 93% recorded once. The V and J genes are TRBV28 and TRBJ2-7; a weak D match, TRBD1 (5 bases). The clonotype originates from a woman aged 45-65 years with active COVID-19. The sequenced sample was peripheral blood. The CDR3, as DNA: TGTGCCAGCAGTTTATACAGGACCTACGAGCAGTACTTC. Protein: CASSLYRTYEQYF.